Following are 5 T cell receptor beta chains from one sample sequenced in a study of blood T cells in healthy people across ages. With a J-beta primer mix and a sample-barcoded 5' primer, a second PCR ran about 6 to 11 cycles. One entry per CDR3 protein, called by TCRdb with MiXCR from the 5' RACE reads. The data show 800,000 to 950,000 distinct CDR3 sequences, 35% to 40% seen once. Sequencing was carried out using blood. Every receptor here comes from a man aged 18 to 30 in good health.

This clonotype was seen at least ten times. The chain carries TRBV20-1 and TRBJ1-5; D not certain. Germline loops: CDR1 DFQATT, CDR2 SNEGSKA (reference sequence). This CDR3 spans 15 amino acids. Trimming removed 0 bases at V and 5 bases at J, with 14 bases between. The CDR3 DNA sequence: TGCAGTGCTAGAGACGCGCCTAAGGAAGATCAGCCCCAGCATTTT. This encodes CSARDAPKEDQPQHF.

The chain carries TRBV27 and TRBJ2-7, with D perhaps matching TRBD2 (6 bases). The J call may be faulty, since TRBJ2-5 better matches the DNA end. CDR1 and CDR2 from the germline V gene are MNHEY and SMNVEV (reference sequence). CDR3 length: 15 amino acids. The CDR3 here is CASSLSLGGMETQYF. For the CDR3, the DNA is TGTGCCAGCAGTTTATCGTTGGGAGGAATGGAGACCCAGTACTTC.

The chain links TRBV5-1 to TRBJ1-2; TRBD1 matches at 9 bases. V gave up 3 bases and J gave up 6 bases; unmatched junction bases: 15. This CDR3 region has 17 residues. Looked up from germline, CDR1 is SGHRS and CDR2 is YFSETQ. CDR3 amino acids: CASSYGTGTAVWNGYTF. As DNA, the CDR3 is TGCGCCAGCAGCTACGGGACAGGGACTGCGGTTTGGAATGGCTACACCTTC.

In this sample, this clonotype turned up a few times. This chain uses TRBV7-9 with TRBJ2-7; D may match TRBD1 or TRBD2 (6 bases each). V lost 6 bases and J lost 5, with 17 bases in between. This CDR3 comprises 14 residues. Germline lookup yields CDR1 SEHNR and CDR2 FQNEAQ (reference sequence). The chain's CDR3 is CASSPGRGRDEQYF. In DNA, the CDR3 is TGTGCCAGCAGTCCAGGACGGGGGCGCGACGAGCAGTACTTC.

This clonotype was detected many times. The chain uses TRBV9 and TRBJ2-7; no clear D. Germline loops: CDR1 SGDLS, CDR2 YYNGEE. The CDR3 consists of 13 residues. V lost 0 bases and J lost 2, with 6 bases in between. As DNA, the CDR3 is TGTGCCAGCAGCGTAGGGTCTACCTACGAGCAGTACTTC. Protein product: CASSVGSTYEQYF.